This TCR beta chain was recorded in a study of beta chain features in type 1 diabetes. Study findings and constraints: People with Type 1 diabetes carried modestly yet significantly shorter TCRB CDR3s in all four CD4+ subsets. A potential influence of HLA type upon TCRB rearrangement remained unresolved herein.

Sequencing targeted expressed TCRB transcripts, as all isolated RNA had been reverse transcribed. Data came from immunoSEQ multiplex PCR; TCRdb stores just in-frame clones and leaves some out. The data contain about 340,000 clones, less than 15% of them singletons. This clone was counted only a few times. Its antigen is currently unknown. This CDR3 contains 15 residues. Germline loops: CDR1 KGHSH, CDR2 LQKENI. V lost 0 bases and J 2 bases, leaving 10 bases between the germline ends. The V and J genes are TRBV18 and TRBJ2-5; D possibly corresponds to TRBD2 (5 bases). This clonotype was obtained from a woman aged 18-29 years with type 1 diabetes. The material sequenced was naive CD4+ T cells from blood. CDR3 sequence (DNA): TGTGCCAGCTCACCACCGGATAGCGATCAAGAGACCCAGTACTTC. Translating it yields CASSPPDSDQETQYF.